The next 17 T cell receptor beta chains were all read from a single sample in a study of CD8 T cells in ankylosing spondylitis. TCRdb re-derived calls from the 5' RACE reads in MiXCR, one entry per CDR3 protein. The sample includes hundreds of thousands of distinct CDR3 sequences, under 30% of them seen just once. The sample consisted of blood, either unsorted or a sorted T cell fraction (not recorded which). The source of these receptors is a male donor with ankylosing spondylitis or in good health (not recorded which).

The chain recombines TRBV7-9 with TRBJ2-7; 12 nucleotides align to TRBD2. From germline, CDR1 is SEHNR and CDR2 FQNEAQ (reference sequence). The V and J ends lost 7 bases and 5 bases, in that order; junction bases with no gene match: 9. This CDR3 region has 15 residues. The CDR3: CASTPTSGSPHEQYF. CDR3 DNA: TGTGCCAGCACCCCGACTAGCGGGAGTCCCCACGAGCAGTACTTC.

This clonotype has ten or more counts. This chain links TRBV6-5 with TRBJ1-4; D perhaps matches TRBD1 (5 bases). The length of the CDR3 is 15 residues. The V end lost 0 bases, the J end lost 7 bases, and 12 bases lay between the germline ends. Germline assignment: CDR1 MNHEY and CDR2 SVGAGI. CDR3 nucleotide sequence: TGTGCCAGCAGTTACTCAGGGGAGGCGAGTGAAAAACTGTTTTTT. It codes for CASSYSGEASEKLFF.

This clonotype has just a few counts. The chain has TRBV12-3 or TRBV12-4 and TRBJ2-5, with D possibly being TRBD2 (6 bases). Between the trimmed V and J ends, which lost 7 bases and 8 bases, there was a span of 17 bases. This CDR3 region has 13 residues. For the CDR3, the DNA is TGTGCCAGCACTCTGGCTGAGGGAGGAACCCAGTACTTC. It is translated as CASTLAEGGTQYF.

V gene TRBV9 combines with J gene TRBJ1-2, with 8 positions matching TRBD1. From germline, CDR1 is SGDLS and CDR2 YYNGEE. The V gene end was trimmed by 4 bases and the J gene end by 2 bases; junction bases not matched to a gene: 7. CDR3 length: 15 amino acids. CDR3 sequence: CASSLADRVNYGYTF. For the CDR3, the DNA is TGTGCCAGCAGCCTAGCGGACAGGGTGAACTATGGCTACACCTTC.

The chain joins TRBV5-1 to TRBJ2-1; TRBD1 aligns across 9 bases. CDR1 SGHRS and CDR2 YFSETQ come from the germline V gene. The CDR3 spans 15 residues. Unmatched junction bases numbered 13, after V lost 4 bases and J lost 11 bases. CDR3 sequence reads: CASSVLGQGGNKQFF. For the CDR3, the DNA is TGCGCCAGCAGCGTGCTGGGACAGGGTGGGAATAAGCAGTTCTTC. Together with reference TRBV5-1 and TRBJ2-1, the CDR3 gives the full variable domain: KAGVTQTPRYLIKTRGQQVTLSCSPISGHRSVSWYQQTPGQGLQFLFEYFSETQRNKGNFPGRFSGRQFSNSRSEMNVSTLELGDSALYLCASSVLGQGGNKQFFGPGTRLTVL.

This clonotype came up many times. The chain employs TRBV29-1 and TRBJ2-4; D ambiguous. The CDR3 totals 14 residues. The germline gives CDR1 SQVTM, CDR2 ANQGSEA. Trimming shortened V by 4 bases and J by 0 bases, and 10 bases separated the two germline ends. Written as DNA, the CDR3 is TGCAGCGTTGCAGAGCAACTAGCCAAAAACATTCAGTACTTC. Encoded protein: CSVAEQLAKNIQYF.

The chain carries TRBV7-9 and TRBJ1-3, with unresolved D. This CDR3 spans 13 amino acids. V was trimmed by 1 base and J by 2 bases, leaving 3 bases between them. Germline V CDR1 and CDR2: SEHNR, FQNEAQ (reference sequence). The CDR3 sequence is CASSLDTGNTIYF. The CDR3 region has the DNA TGTGCCAGCAGCTTAGACACTGGAAACACCATATATTTT.

The chain has TRBV7-9 and TRBJ1-2; 7 bases are shared with TRBD1. With 3 bases clipped from V and 6 bases from J, the junction kept 7 bases outside the gene matches. This CDR3 contains 14 residues. Germline loops: CDR1 SEHNR, CDR2 FQNEAQ (reference sequence). The CDR3 sequence: CASSFAGGSDGYTF. CDR3 DNA sequence: TGTGCCAGCAGCTTCGCAGGGGGATCGGATGGCTACACCTTC.

The CDR3 coding sequence is TGCAGTGCTAGGGGCAATCATGAAAAACTGTTTTTT. As protein: CSARGNHEKLFF. V gene TRBV20-1 combines with J gene TRBJ1-4; D gene uncertain. Germline lookup yields CDR1 DFQATT and CDR2 SNEGSKA (reference sequence). CDR3 length equals 12 residues. The V and J ends lost 3 bases and 6 bases respectively, with 8 bases between them.

This clonotype appeared a few times. V gene TRBV6-5 combines with J gene TRBJ2-7; TRBD2 might be the D (5 bases). The CDR3 totals 15 residues. The V gene's germline CDR1 is MNHEY and CDR2 SVGAGI. V was shortened by 2 bases and J by 2 bases, with 13 bases between the two germline ends. The DNA for the CDR3 is TGTGCCAGCAGTTACGGCGGGTATGACCCCTACGAGCAGTACTTC. It codes for CASSYGGYDPYEQYF.

The sample holds many counts of this clonotype. The chain carries TRBV5-5 and TRBJ1-5, with TRBD1 identical over 9 bases. The CDR3 spans 17 residues. Germline CDR1 SGHKS, CDR2 YYEKEE (reference sequence). V shed 3 bases and J 4 bases; nucleotides not matched to a gene: 11. The CDR3 nucleotides read TGTGCCAGCAGCTCCTCGACAGGGGGGACTTTGAATCAGCCCCAGCATTTT. Amino acids: CASSSSTGGTLNQPQHF.

The chain links TRBV29-1 to TRBJ1-1; tentative D call: TRBD1 (5 bases). V lost 5 bases and J lost 3, with 10 bases in between. The CDR3 loop spans 12 amino acids. Germline lookup yields CDR1 SQVTM and CDR2 ANQGSEA. The chain's CDR3 is CSVTRGDTEAFF. The DNA of the CDR3 is TGCAGCGTTACCCGGGGGGACACTGAAGCTTTCTTT.

Only a few counts were recorded for this clonotype. This chain connects TRBV7-2 to TRBJ2-3; D might be TRBD2 (6 bases). The CDR3 totals 15 residues. Trimming took 4 bases from V and 6 from J, leaving 17 bases between them. Looked up from germline, CDR1 is SGHTA and CDR2 is FQGNSA. CDR3 amino acids: CASSWWGERTDTQYF. In DNA, the CDR3 is TGTGCCAGCAGCTGGTGGGGGGAACGAACGGATACGCAGTATTTT.

This clonotype has at least ten counts. The V call is TRBV3-1, the J call TRBJ2-7; 9 bases are a match to TRBD2. CDR3 length: 17 residues. Germline loops: CDR1 LGHDT, CDR2 YNNKEL (reference sequence). V lost 0 bases to trimming and J lost 5 bases; unmatched junction nucleotides: 11. The DNA for the CDR3 is TGTGCCAGCAGCCAAGATCGCAGCGGGAGGTTCCGGAACGAGCAGTACTTC. It yields the protein CASSQDRSGRFRNEQYF.

The rearrangement links TRBV12-3 or TRBV12-4 to TRBJ1-4; TRBD1 agrees at 8 bases. The V and J ends lost 1 base and 4 bases, in that order; junction bases with no gene match: 5. The CDR3 totals 16 residues. CDR3 nucleotide sequence: TGTGCCAGCAGTTTAGGGCAGGGGGCAGGTAATGAAAAACTGTTTTTT. It translates to CASSLGQGAGNEKLFF.

This clonotype has just a few counts. The CDR3 DNA sequence: TGTGCCAGCAGTAAGGACCCCATAGATACGCAGTATTTT. Its protein is CASSKDPIDTQYF. The chain has TRBV6-1 and TRBJ2-3; D is undetermined. The CDR3 is 13 residues long. Germline V gives CDR1 MNHNS, CDR2 SASEGT. V shed 5 bases and J shed 5 bases, with 11 bases lying between them.

This clonotype was detected only a few times. The chain has TRBV3-1 and TRBJ1-1; tentatively, D is TRBD1 (5 bases). Germline V gives CDR1 LGHDT, CDR2 YNNKEL (reference sequence). V was trimmed by 2 bases and J by 6 bases, leaving 10 bases between them. CDR3 length: 13 residues. DNA of the CDR3: TGTGCCAGCAGCCAAACGGGGGAGTCTGAAGCTTTCTTT. It yields the protein CASSQTGESEAFF.